This T cell receptor beta chain was observed in a study of blood T cells in healthy people across ages. Next came a second PCR, run for about 6 to 11 cycles, which used a sample-barcoded 5' primer along with a J-beta primer mix. TCRdb recomputed calls from the 5' RACE reads with MiXCR, one row per CDR3 protein. The sample includes some 370,000 distinct CDR3 sequences, about 49% seen only once; the top ten take over 40%. The CDR3 loop spans 13 amino acids. Trimming pared 0 bases from V and 9 bases from J, leaving 12 bases between. CDR1 DFQATT and CDR2 SNEGSKA come from the germline V gene (reference sequence). Worth noting for this clonotype: Its antigen remains unidentified.

Study outcomes and limitations: Older age coincided with a roughly linear decline in TCR beta diversity per million T cells.

V and J are TRBV20-1 and TRBJ2-1; D unresolved. The receptor was isolated from a man aged 60-69 years in good health. The sequencing sample was made of blood. Written as DNA, the CDR3 is TGCAGTGCTAGAGATTGGGCGCGGACTGAGCAGTTCTTC. Protein product: CSARDWARTEQFF.